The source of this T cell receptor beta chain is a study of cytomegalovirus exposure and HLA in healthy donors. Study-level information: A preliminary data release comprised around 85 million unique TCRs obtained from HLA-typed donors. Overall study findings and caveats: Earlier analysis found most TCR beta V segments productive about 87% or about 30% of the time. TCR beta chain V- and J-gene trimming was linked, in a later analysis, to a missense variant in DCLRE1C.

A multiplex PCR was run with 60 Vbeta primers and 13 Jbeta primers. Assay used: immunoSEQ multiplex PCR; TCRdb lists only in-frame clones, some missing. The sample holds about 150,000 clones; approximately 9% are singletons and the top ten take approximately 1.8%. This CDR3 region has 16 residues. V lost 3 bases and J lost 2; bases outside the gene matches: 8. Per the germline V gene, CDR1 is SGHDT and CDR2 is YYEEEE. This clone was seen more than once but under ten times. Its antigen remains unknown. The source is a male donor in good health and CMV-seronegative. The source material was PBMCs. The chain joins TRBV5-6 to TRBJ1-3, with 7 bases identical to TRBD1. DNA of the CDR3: TGTGCCAGCAGCTCCAGGGGGTACGGAACTGGAAACACCATATATTTT. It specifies CASSSRGYGTGNTIYF.